The 28 T cell receptor beta chains below all came from one sample that was sequenced in a study of blood T cell repertoires in COVID-19. Clones were read by immunoSEQ multiplex PCR, and TCRdb kept only the in-frame ones, dropping some. This repertoire shows 150,000 or so clones, 80% to 90% found once; its top ten account for roughly 12%. Source material: peripheral blood. These receptors were collected from a man aged 18 to 29 with COVID-19, enrolled during active disease.

V usage is TRBV10-3 and J usage is TRBJ1-1; unclear D gene. V was shortened by 1 base and J by 3 bases, with 12 bases between the two germline ends. The CDR3 is 15 residues long. Germline V gene data show CDR1 as ENHRY and CDR2 as SYGVKD. The CDR3 DNA reads TGTGCCATCAGTGAGTTCCGTGACAAGGACACTGAAGCTTTCTTT. Protein product: CAISEFRDKDTEAFF.

The chain recombines TRBV13 with TRBJ2-7; 7 bases are shared with TRBD1. CDR1 and CDR2 from the germline V gene are PRHDT and FYEKMQ (reference sequence). V lost 5 bases, J lost 6 bases, and 13 bases stayed unmatched. This CDR3 is 15 amino acids long. The chain's CDR3 is CASSEEIGGNREQYF. The DNA of the CDR3 is TGTGCCAGCAGCGAGGAGATAGGGGGCAATCGCGAGCAGTACTTC.

The J gene is TRBJ1-5, the V gene TRBV28, with 7 bases that match TRBD1. The CDR3 covers 15 residues. With V trimmed by 3 bases and J by 6 bases, 8 bases remained unmatched. Germline V gene lookup returns CDR1 MDHEN and CDR2 SYDVKM. The CDR3 spells CASSFYRGGSQPQHF. CDR3 bases: TGTGCCAGCAGTTTTTACAGGGGCGGTAGTCAGCCCCAGCATTTT.

This chain joins TRBV6-2 or TRBV6-3 and TRBJ2-3; TRBD2 might be the D (6 bases). V was cut by 5 bases and J by 1 base, with 19 bases left in between. The CDR3 contains 17 residues. Germline values: CDR1 MNHEY, CDR2 SVGEGT. CDR3 sequence reads: CASSTLDIIAGTDTQYF. The CDR3, as DNA: TGTGCCAGCAGTACCCTCGATATAATAGCGGGCACAGATACGCAGTATTTT.

The chain joins TRBV4-1 to TRBJ2-5; possible D gene TRBD1, 6 bases. V was cut by 1 base and J by 4 bases, with 10 bases left in between. This CDR3 has 14 amino acids. Germline CDR1 is MGHRA and CDR2 is YSYEKL. CDR3: CASSQAPGAETQYF. CDR3 bases: TGCGCCAGCAGCCAAGCGCCAGGGGCAGAGACCCAGTACTTC.

V is TRBV11-3 and J is TRBJ2-3; 10 bases are a match to TRBD2. Germline CDR1 is SGHNT and CDR2 is YENEEA. Trimming took 3 bases from V and 4 from J; bases not matched to a gene: 10. This CDR3 has 17 amino acids. CDR3 protein: CASSFGGGLAGADTQYF. Here the CDR3 DNA reads TGTGCCAGCAGCTTTGGCGGCGGGCTAGCGGGAGCAGATACGCAGTATTTT.

The chain employs TRBV7-9 and TRBJ2-7, with 8 bases identical to TRBD1. Per the germline V gene, CDR1 is SEHNR and CDR2 is FQNEAQ (reference sequence). The trim removed 5 bases at V and 6 bases at J, leaving 12 bases unmatched. This CDR3 spans 15 amino acids. The CDR3 loop reads CASSHPDREVGEQYF. As DNA, the CDR3 is TGTGCCAGCAGCCACCCGGACAGGGAGGTTGGCGAGCAGTACTTC.

The V call is TRBV7-9, the J call TRBJ2-1; 7 positions match TRBD2. Losses at the gene ends were 2 bases for V and 3 bases for J; bases not matched to a gene: 4. The length of the CDR3 is 15 residues. Germline CDR1 is SEHNR and CDR2 is FQNEAQ (reference sequence). DNA of the CDR3: TGTGCCAGCAGCTTAACGAGCGGGGACTACAATGAGCAGTTCTTC. Encoded protein: CASSLTSGDYNEQFF.

The V gene is TRBV6-5, the J gene TRBJ1-5; D possibly corresponds to TRBD1 (5 bases). V gave up 0 bases and J gave up 4 bases, with 7 bases separating them. The CDR3 runs 14 residues. The germline CDR1 and CDR2 sequences are MNHEY and SVGAGI. CDR3 region: CASSYSGGNQPQHF. The CDR3 DNA reads TGTGCCAGCAGTTACTCGGGGGGAAATCAGCCCCAGCATTTT.

The J gene is TRBJ2-4, the V gene TRBV5-1; a weak D match, TRBD2 (5 bases). The CDR3 has 15 amino acids. Trimming took off 5 bases at V and 5 bases at J, with 17 bases between the two ends. Per germline, CDR1 SGHRS and CDR2 YFSETQ. The CDR3 DNA is TGCGCCAGCAGGAGCGGAGCCGCCGGGGAAAACATTCAGTACTTC. Its protein is CASRSGAAGENIQYF. Together with reference TRBV5-1 and TRBJ2-4, the CDR3 gives the full variable domain: KAGVTQTPRYLIKTRGQQVTLSCSPISGHRSVSWYQQTPGQGLQFLFEYFSETQRNKGNFPGRFSGRQFSNSRSEMNVSTLELGDSALYLCASRSGAAGENIQYFGAGTRLSVL.

The chain combines TRBV7-8 with TRBJ2-2, with D hard to call. Trimming removed 5 bases from V and 0 bases from J, with 7 bases in between. The CDR3 length is 14 residues. Germline values: CDR1 SGHVS, CDR2 FQNEAQ. CDR3 bases: TGTGCCAGCAGCCCCTCAGCGAACACCGGGGAGCTGTTTTTT. Translation: CASSPSANTGELFF.

V usage is TRBV4-1 and J usage is TRBJ1-5; D uncertain. Trimming left V 0 bases short and J 3 bases short, with 15 bases between. CDR1 MGHRA and CDR2 YSYEKL come from the germline V gene. This CDR3 region has 17 residues. This CDR3 reads CASSQDGRRSTNQPQHF. The DNA for the CDR3 is TGCGCCAGCAGCCAAGATGGGCGCAGGTCAACCAATCAGCCCCAGCATTTT.

J is TRBJ2-7 and V is TRBV11-2; no reliable D call. CDR3 length equals 12 residues. The V end lost 5 bases, the J end lost 3 bases, and 8 bases lay between the germline ends. CDR1 and CDR2 from the germline V gene are SGHAT and FQNNGV. The CDR3 region is CASSEGVYEQYF. CDR3 sequence (DNA): TGTGCCAGCAGCGAAGGAGTCTACGAGCAGTACTTC. Looking up the rest from reference TRBV11-2 and TRBJ2-7 gives the full variable domain: EAGVAQSPRYKIIEKRQSVAFWCNPISGHATLYWYQQILGQGPKLLIQFQNNGVVDDSQLPKDRFSAERLKGVDSTLKIQPAKLEDSAVYLCASSEGVYEQYFGPGTRLTVT.

This sequence joins TRBV6-5 and TRBJ2-7, with D perhaps matching TRBD2 (5 bases). Germline CDR1 and CDR2: MNHEY and SVGAGI. Trimming shortened V by 7 bases and J by 4 bases, and 14 bases separated the two germline ends. The CDR3 covers 13 residues. CDR3 region: CASTETRTYEQYF. CDR3 bases: TGTGCCAGCACCGAAACTAGAACTTACGAGCAGTACTTC.

CDR3 loop: CANSTFGGNTIYF. Here the CDR3 DNA reads TGTGCCAACTCGACATTTGGGGGAAACACCATATATTTT. The rearrangement joins TRBV2 to TRBJ1-3; D gene ambiguous. Per germline, CDR1 SNHLY and CDR2 FYNNEI. This CDR3 has 13 amino acids. Trimming left V 10 bases short and J 4 bases short, with 14 bases between.

The chain recombines TRBV5-1 with TRBJ2-7; the D is unclear. The CDR3 covers 13 residues. Trimming took off 0 bases at V and 3 bases at J, with 7 bases between the two ends. Germline loops: CDR1 SGHRS, CDR2 YFSETQ. The CDR3 sequence is CASSLVPYYEQYF. CDR3 DNA sequence: TGCGCCAGCAGCTTGGTCCCCTACTACGAGCAGTACTTC.

V usage is TRBV7-9 and J usage is TRBJ2-5, with D possibly TRBD1 on 5 matching bases. Trimming took 5 bases from V and 1 from J, leaving 8 bases between them. The CDR3 is made up of 13 amino acids. Per germline, CDR1 SEHNR and CDR2 FQNEAQ (reference sequence). The CDR3 spells CASSAGFQETQYF. Here the CDR3 DNA reads TGTGCCAGCAGCGCAGGGTTCCAAGAGACCCAGTACTTC.

The rearrangement links TRBV18 to TRBJ1-1, with D unresolved. Germline CDR1 and CDR2: KGHSH and LQKENI. V lost 5 bases and J lost 5, with 15 bases in between. This CDR3 comprises 14 residues. This chain's CDR3 is CASSKQSSETEAFF. In DNA form, the CDR3 reads TGTGCCAGCTCAAAGCAATCATCTGAAACTGAAGCTTTCTTT.

This clone was detected a few times. This rearrangement joins TRBV2 to TRBJ2-1, with 8 nucleotides matching TRBD1. The V and J ends lost 6 bases and 5 bases, in that order; junction bases with no gene match: 12. Germline CDR1 SNHLY, CDR2 FYNNEI. The CDR3 contains 16 residues. CDR3 bases: TGTGCCAGCAGGACACCGGGACAGGTGGTCCACAATGAGCAGTTCTTC. This gives the protein CASRTPGQVVHNEQFF.

V usage is TRBV7-8 and J usage is TRBJ2-1; 9 nucleotides match TRBD2. Germline CDR1 SGHVS, CDR2 FQNEAQ. J was trimmed by 4 bases and V by 8 bases; bases with no gene match: 9. The CDR3 covers 15 residues. The CDR3 DNA reads TGTGCCAGCTTGTCCTGGGCGGGAGGGTACAATGAGCAGTTCTTC. The encoded protein is CASLSWAGGYNEQFF.

This sequence joins TRBV10-3 and TRBJ1-6; 10 nucleotides agree with TRBD1. The ends lost 3 bases at V and 7 bases at J; junction bases unmatched: 3. This CDR3 contains 15 residues. CDR1 and CDR2 from the germline V gene are ENHRY and SYGVKD. The CDR3 bases are TGTGCCATCAGTGACCGGACAGGGGGAAATTCACCCCTCCACTTT. It specifies CAISDRTGGNSPLHF.

DNA of the CDR3: TGTGCCAGCAGTTACTCGGCGGGACAGGGCTCCTACGAGCAGTACTTC. Amino acids: CASSYSAGQGSYEQYF. This chain connects TRBV6-5 to TRBJ2-7; TRBD1 matches at 9 bases. The junction had 3 bases not matched to a gene; V was cut back by 0 bases and J by 0 bases. This CDR3 is 16 amino acids long. CDR1 is MNHEY and CDR2 is SVGAGI in the germline V gene.

This chain links TRBV13 with TRBJ2-1, with 10 bases that match TRBD2. CDR1 PRHDT and CDR2 FYEKMQ come from the germline V gene (reference sequence). The J segment lost 5 bases and the V segment lost 5 bases, leaving 3 bases of the junction unmatched. CDR3 size: 14 residues. The CDR3 protein is CASSLGLANNEQFF. In DNA form, the CDR3 reads TGTGCCAGCAGCCTGGGACTAGCGAACAATGAGCAGTTCTTC.

The V and J genes are TRBV28 and TRBJ2-1; perhaps TRBD2 as D (6 bases). With 6 bases removed from V and 4 bases from J, the gap between germline ends came to 16 bases. Germline CDR1 MDHEN, CDR2 SYDVKM. CDR3 length: 15 residues. CDR3: CASSLPSDSYNEQFF. The CDR3 DNA follows: TGTGCCAGCAGCTTACCTAGCGACTCTTACAATGAGCAGTTCTTC.

This clone has ten or more counts. The CDR3 DNA is TGTGCCAGCAGTCCGCTAGCGGGACGGTACGAGCAGTACTTC. The encoded protein is CASSPLAGRYEQYF. This sequence joins TRBV27 and TRBJ2-7; TRBD2 matches 9 bases. Trimming removed 5 bases from V and 4 bases from J; junction bases left unmatched: 6. Germline V gene data show CDR1 as MNHEY and CDR2 as SMNVEV (reference sequence). The CDR3 consists of 14 residues.

This chain connects TRBV5-8 to TRBJ2-5; the match to TRBD1 covers 8 bases. Germline CDR1 reads SGHTS; CDR2 reads YDEGEE. V shed 2 bases and J 4 bases; nucleotides not matched to a gene: 7. The CDR3 is 15 residues long. The CDR3 DNA reads as TGTGCCAGCAGCTTCCGGACAGGGCCCAGAGAGACCCAGTACTTC. Amino acids: CASSFRTGPRETQYF. The entire variable domain, with the rest obtained from reference TRBV5-8 and TRBJ2-5, is as follows: EAGVTQSPTHLIKTRGQQATLRCSPISGHTSVYWYQQALGLGLQFLLWYDEGEERNRGNFPPRFSGRQFPNYSSELNVNALELEDSALYLCASSFRTGPRETQYFGPGTRLLVL.

V usage is TRBV5-5 and J usage is TRBJ2-1, with D maybe TRBD2 (6 bases). CDR3 length: 14 amino acids. Trimming stripped 4 bases from V and 4 bases from J, with 12 bases between. Germline CDR1 is SGHKS and CDR2 is YYEKEE (reference sequence). CDR3 region: CASSPGTFYNEQFF. CDR3 DNA sequence: TGTGCCAGCAGCCCCGGGACTTTTTACAATGAGCAGTTCTTC.

This rearrangement joins TRBV7-9 to TRBJ1-2, with 8 bases that match TRBD1. The V gene end was trimmed by 7 bases and the J gene end by 8 bases; junction bases not matched to a gene: 15. Germline V gene data show CDR1 as SEHNR and CDR2 as FQNEAQ (reference sequence). The CDR3 extends over 15 amino acids. This CDR3 reads CASIPIKGQGKGYTF. The CDR3 DNA reads as TGTGCCAGCATTCCAATAAAAGGACAGGGAAAAGGCTACACCTTC.